These T cell receptor beta chains were read from a single sample in a study of T cells in narcolepsy. The protocol was immunoSEQ multiplex PCR, while the TCRdb copy is restricted to in-frame clones and leaves out a portion. In the table there are about 31,000 clones, around 80% of which are singletons. Sequencing input: CD45RA- memory CD4+ T cells from PBMCs. Source of these receptors: a human donor with narcolepsy. Each CDR3 is given with its conserved first and last residue. The D gene is left open where the match is weak. Not every row has a clone size; where given, it reads once, few, many or a size class.

clone_size: -
d_call: TRBD2
cdr3_length: 14
j_call: TRBJ2-7
v_call: TRBV30
cdr3_nt: TGTGCCTGGGCAAAGGGAGGGATTGCCTACGAGCAGTACTTC
cdr3_aa: CAWAKGGIAYEQYF

clone_size: medium-sized
d_call: -
cdr3_length: 17
j_call: TRBJ2-2
v_call: TRBV4-1
cdr3_nt: TGCGCCAGCAGCCAAGATACTCCGACAGCGTTCAGGGGGGAGCTGTTTTTT
cdr3_aa: CASSQDTPTAFRGELFF

clone_size: -
d_call: -
cdr3_length: 13
j_call: TRBJ1-6
v_call: TRBV5-1
cdr3_nt: TGCGCCAGCAGCTTTCAGATTGATTCACCCCTCCACTTT
cdr3_aa: CASSFQIDSPLHF

clone_size: -
d_call: -
cdr3_length: 15
j_call: TRBJ1-3
v_call: TRBV16
cdr3_nt: TGTGCCAGCAGCCAATCCCCCAGCTCTGGAAACACCATATATTTT
cdr3_aa: CASSQSPSSGNTIYF

clone_size: -
d_call: -
cdr3_length: 11
j_call: TRBJ1-2
v_call: TRBV19
cdr3_nt: TGTGCCAGTAGTCGCCGGGAGCAACTTTACTTC
cdr3_aa: CASSRREQLYF

clone_size: -
d_call: TRBD2
cdr3_length: 13
j_call: TRBJ2-5
v_call: TRBV30
cdr3_nt: TGTGCCTGGAGTGTTGGACTAGGAGAGACCCAGTACTTC
cdr3_aa: CAWSVGLGETQYF

clone_size: once
d_call: -
cdr3_length: 13
j_call: TRBJ1-1
v_call: TRBV5-1
cdr3_nt: TGCGCCAGCAGGGCTTCCATGAACACTGAAGCTTTCTTT
cdr3_aa: CASRASMNTEAFF

clone_size: -
d_call: -
cdr3_length: 17
j_call: TRBJ2-2
v_call: TRBV11-2
cdr3_nt: TGTGCCAGCAGCTTAAACCCGGGGCAGCTGAACACCGGGGAGCTGTTTTTT
cdr3_aa: CASSLNPGQLNTGELFF

clone_size: medium-sized
d_call: TRBD1
cdr3_length: 16
j_call: TRBJ1-2
v_call: TRBV19
cdr3_nt: TGTGCCAGTAGGCAACAGGGGGCGAATGTCGTAGGTGGCTACACCTTC
cdr3_aa: CASRQQGANVVGGYTF

clone_size: -
d_call: -
cdr3_length: 17
j_call: TRBJ2-3
v_call: TRBV5-1
cdr3_nt: TGCGCCAGCAGCCCAGTTCGGGGGCCGGGCGGCACAGATACGCAGTATTTT
cdr3_aa: CASSPVRGPGGTDTQYF

clone_size: -
d_call: -
cdr3_length: 13
j_call: TRBJ2-1
v_call: TRBV5-6
cdr3_nt: TGTGCCAGCAGCTTGGACGGCTACAATGAGCAGTTCTTC
cdr3_aa: CASSLDGYNEQFF

clone_size: -
d_call: TRBD2
cdr3_length: 17
j_call: TRBJ2-1
v_call: TRBV10-1
cdr3_nt: TGCGCCAGCAGTGGGACTAGCGGGGGTTTTTCCTACAATGAGCAGTTCTTC
cdr3_aa: CASSGTSGGFSYNEQFF

clone_size: -
d_call: -
cdr3_length: 15
j_call: TRBJ2-3
v_call: TRBV19
cdr3_nt: TGTGCCAGTAGTCCCCAAGGGAGTGTTCGAGATACGCAGTATTTT
cdr3_aa: CASSPQGSVRDTQYF

clone_size: once
d_call: -
cdr3_length: 15
j_call: TRBJ2-1
v_call: TRBV7-7
cdr3_nt: TGTGCCAGCAGCCCGGCAAATCCGTCAGCCCCTGAGCAGTTCTTC
cdr3_aa: CASSPANPSAPEQFF

clone_size: -
d_call: -
cdr3_length: 15
j_call: TRBJ2-3
v_call: TRBV7-9
cdr3_nt: TGTGCCAGCAGCTTTCTAGGGGCTAGCACAGATACGCAGTATTTT
cdr3_aa: CASSFLGASTDTQYF